The 28 T cell receptor beta chains below come from one sample, sequenced in a study of PD-1 blockade in classical Hodgkin lymphoma. This table comes from immunoSEQ multiplex PCR, and its TCRdb copy is limited to in-frame clones, with some not included. The sample contains 10,000 to 15,000 clones, 75% to 90% of which appear only once. No patient escaped relapse after autologous stem cell transplantation, and brentuximab vedotin exposure varied. From thawed PBMCs, CD4+ T cells were purified using magnetic negative selection. The input for sequencing was CD4+ T cells from blood, taken at baseline. The receptors were sampled from a human donor with classical Hodgkin lymphoma.

CDR3 coding DNA: TGCGCCAGCAGCTTGGAGGCGACTAGCGGGAGTGTCGAGCAGTACTTC. This translates into CASSLEATSGSVEQYF. The chain combines TRBV5-1 with TRBJ2-7; TRBD2 matches 12 bases. The germline V gene has CDR1 SGHRS and CDR2 YFSETQ. The J segment lost 6 bases and the V segment lost 0 bases, leaving 7 bases of the junction unmatched. This CDR3 contains 16 residues.

This clone was seen only once. Here the CDR3 reads CASSVVGGFSGNTIYF. Written as DNA, the CDR3 is TGTGCCAGCAGCGTAGTCGGGGGATTCTCTGGAAACACCATATATTTT. The gene calls are TRBV9 and TRBJ1-3, with a possible D match to TRBD1 (5 bases). The CDR3 consists of 16 residues. V was shortened by 0 bases and J by 0 bases, with 10 bases between the two germline ends. Germline loops: CDR1 SGDLS, CDR2 YYNGEE.

This chain uses TRBV18 with TRBJ2-2, with D uncertain. Germline V lookup: CDR1 KGHSH, CDR2 LQKENI. The ends were cut back, 1 base at V and 3 bases at J, with 6 bases in the middle. The CDR3 loop spans 14 amino acids. As DNA, the CDR3 is TGTGCCAGCTCACCACTTAAGGACACCGGGGAGCTGTTTTTT. This encodes CASSPLKDTGELFF.

The V and J genes are TRBV15 and TRBJ1-1; 7 bases map to TRBD1. The germline V gene has CDR1 LNHNV and CDR2 YYDKDF (reference sequence). This CDR3 spans 14 amino acids. J gave up 3 bases and V 4 bases, and 5 bases lay outside the gene matches. The CDR3 coding sequence is TGTGCCACCAGCAATCGGGACAGAGACACTGAAGCTTTCTTT. Residues: CATSNRDRDTEAFF.

The chain uses TRBV15 and TRBJ2-7; D call uncertain. Germline V lookup: CDR1 LNHNV, CDR2 YYDKDF (reference sequence). V shed 1 base and J shed 3 bases, with 7 bases lying between them. The CDR3 has 13 amino acids. The CDR3, as DNA: TGTGCCACCAGCAGAGGTCGGAACTACGAGCAGTACTTC. This translates into CATSRGRNYEQYF. The variable domain in full, completed from reference TRBV15 and TRBJ2-7, reads DAMVIQNPRYQVTQFGKPVTLSCSQTLNHNVMYWYQQKSSQAPKLLFHYYDKDFNNEADTPDNFQSRRPNTSFCFLDIRSPGLGDTAMYLCATSRGRNYEQYFGPGTRLTVT.

J is TRBJ1-4 and V is TRBV19, with D possibly being TRBD1 (6 bases). CDR3 length: 14 amino acids. The germline CDR1 and CDR2 sequences are LNHDA and SQIVND (reference sequence). V was cut by 9 bases and J by 1 base, with 12 bases left in between. CDR3 sequence reads: CASAGEGTNEKLFF. CDR3 in DNA: TGTGCCAGCGCAGGGGAAGGAACTAATGAAAAACTGTTTTTT.

The rearrangement uses TRBV5-1 and TRBJ2-2, with 8 bases identical to TRBD1. Losses at the gene ends were 2 bases for V and 4 bases for J; bases not matched to a gene: 7. Germline V gives CDR1 SGHRS, CDR2 YFSETQ. The CDR3 extends over 16 amino acids. The CDR3 bases are TGCGCCAGCAGCTTATCCGGGACAGGTCGCACCGGGGAGCTGTTTTTT. It codes for CASSLSGTGRTGELFF.

The CDR3 nucleotides are TGTGCCAGCAGCTCTGCAGGCTCCTACAATGAGCAGTTCTTC. It yields the protein CASSSAGSYNEQFF. The J gene is TRBJ2-1, the V gene TRBV7-3; D is unclear. The germline V gene has CDR1 SGHTA and CDR2 FQGTGA. V lost 4 bases and J lost 0, with 7 bases in between. The CDR3 is made up of 14 amino acids.

The rearrangement joins TRBV28 to TRBJ2-7; TRBD1 agrees at 8 bases. V trimming: 5 bases; J trimming: 5 bases; junction bases outside the gene matches: 14. The germline CDR1 and CDR2 sequences are MDHEN and SYDVKM. This CDR3 comprises 16 residues. The CDR3 reads CASSLRPGTGPNEQYF. In DNA, the CDR3 is TGTGCCAGCAGTCTTCGACCCGGGACAGGTCCGAACGAGCAGTACTTC.

CDR3 in DNA: TGTGCCAGCAGCTTAGGGACTAGCGGAAGTTACAATGAGCAGTTCTTC. As protein: CASSLGTSGSYNEQFF. V and J are TRBV7-7 and TRBJ2-1; 10 bases are a match to TRBD2. The CDR3 has 16 residues. J gave up 4 bases and V 1 base, and 4 bases lay outside the gene matches. CDR1 and CDR2 from the germline V gene are SSHAT and FNYEAQ (reference sequence).

This clone has more than one count but fewer than ten. This chain links TRBV28 with TRBJ1-3, with a weak D call TRBD1 (5 bases). The CDR3 runs to 14 residues. Germline loops: CDR1 MDHEN, CDR2 SYDVKM. Trimming shortened V by 6 bases and J by 4 bases, and 13 bases separated the two germline ends. DNA for the CDR3: TGTGCCAGCAGCATCGACAGAATCGGAAACACCATATATTTT. This sequence encodes CASSIDRIGNTIYF.

This rearrangement joins TRBV5-6 to TRBJ1-5; 7 bases line up with TRBD1. V lost 4 bases and J lost 3; bases outside the gene matches: 4. This CDR3 has 14 amino acids. Germline CDR1 is SGHDT and CDR2 is YYEEEE. Written as DNA, the CDR3 is TGTGCCAGCAGCGCAGGGACAGCCAATCAGCCCCAGCATTTT. Translation: CASSAGTANQPQHF.

This chain links TRBV5-6 with TRBJ2-5; no clear D. Germline loops: CDR1 SGHDT, CDR2 YYEEEE. Trimming left V 3 bases short and J 4 bases short, with 16 bases between. The CDR3 covers 15 residues. CDR3 sequence reads: CASSSPYPAVETQYF. Written as DNA, the CDR3 is TGTGCCAGCAGCTCCCCCTATCCGGCAGTAGAGACCCAGTACTTC.

The V gene is TRBV4-1, the J gene TRBJ1-1; D might be TRBD1 (6 bases). The CDR3 length is 13 residues. V was cut by 5 bases and J by 5 bases, with 12 bases left in between. The germline gives CDR1 MGHRA, CDR2 YSYEKL. CDR3 coding DNA: TGCGCCAGCAGCGGCAGGGGATGGACTGAAGCTTTCTTT. Its translation is CASSGRGWTEAFF.

The CDR3 DNA is TGTGCCAGCAGCCTCGACAGGGGGCTATTGAACACTGAAGCTTTCTTT. Translation gives CASSLDRGLLNTEAFF. The J gene is TRBJ1-1, the V gene TRBV5-5, with TRBD1 matching over 10 bases. Germline loops: CDR1 SGHKS, CDR2 YYEKEE (reference sequence). CDR3 length: 16 amino acids. The V and J ends lost 4 bases and 0 bases, in that order; junction bases with no gene match: 6.

The chain recombines TRBV21-1 with TRBJ2-1; TRBD1, the table's D call, was not compared with the DNA. TRBV21-1 corresponds to a pseudogene. The CDR3 has 17 amino acids. The CDR3 sequence: CASSLRMGQGDYNEQFF. CDR3 coding DNA: TGTGCCAGCAGCCTAAGGATGGGACAGGGGGACTACAATGAGCAGTTCTTC.

The chain recombines TRBV4-1 with TRBJ2-7; 11 bases line up with TRBD2. Looked up from germline, CDR1 is MGHRA and CDR2 is YSYEKL. This CDR3 is 16 amino acids long. Trimming cost V 1 base and J 4 bases; bases outside gene matches: 6. CDR3 residues: CASSQGLAGGRYEQYF. CDR3 DNA sequence: TGCGCCAGCAGCCAAGGCCTAGCGGGAGGAAGGTACGAGCAGTACTTC.

The V call is TRBV13, the J call TRBJ2-2; 10 bases line up with TRBD2. The CDR3 contains 17 residues. Germline V CDR1 and CDR2: PRHDT, FYEKMQ (reference sequence). V was clipped by 4 bases and J by 7 bases; unmatched bases: 12. CDR3 sequence: CASSYLLAGEMVGELFF. As DNA, the CDR3 is TGTGCCAGCAGCTACCTCCTAGCGGGAGAAATGGTCGGGGAGCTGTTTTTT.

The chain uses TRBV2 and TRBJ2-7, with D unresolved. The CDR3 has 12 amino acids. V was clipped by 4 bases and J by 3 bases, with 7 bases between them. CDR1 and CDR2 (germline): SNHLY, FYNNEI. The CDR3 is CASSVSDYEQYF. In nucleotides, the CDR3 is TGTGCCAGCAGTGTATCCGACTACGAGCAGTACTTC.

This chain uses TRBV5-4 with TRBJ1-6; D is perhaps TRBD1 (5 bases). In germline, CDR1 is SGHNT, CDR2 YYREEE (reference sequence). Trimming removed 0 bases at V and 9 bases at J, with 13 bases between. The CDR3 totals 15 residues. CDR3 nucleotide sequence: TGTGCCAGCAGCTTGGCGCCCTGGGACTCTTCACCCCTCCACTTT. This gives the protein CASSLAPWDSSPLHF.

A few counts support this clone. The CDR3 protein is CASSMWGYEQYF. CDR3 DNA sequence: TGTGCCAGCAGCATGTGGGGTTACGAGCAGTACTTC. V and J are TRBV25-1 and TRBJ2-7, with D hard to call. The length of the CDR3 is 12 residues. From germline, CDR1 is MGHDK and CDR2 SYGVNS. V was cut by 6 bases and J by 4 bases, with 10 bases left in between.

The V gene is TRBV27, the J gene TRBJ2-7; 9 nucleotides line up with TRBD2. Germline loops: CDR1 MNHEY, CDR2 SMNVEV (reference sequence). V lost 5 bases to trimming and J lost 2 bases; unmatched junction nucleotides: 13. The CDR3 has 17 amino acids. The CDR3: CASSPTFGLASTYEQYF. CDR3 coding DNA: TGTGCCAGCAGTCCAACCTTCGGACTAGCGAGCACCTACGAGCAGTACTTC.

The V gene is TRBV6-1, the J gene TRBJ1-6; D is possibly TRBD1 (6 bases). V lost 3 bases, J lost 2 bases, and 11 bases lay in between. The CDR3 contains 16 residues. Germline V gene data show CDR1 as MNHNS and CDR2 as SASEGT. CDR3 residues: CASSESAGAYNSPLHF. The CDR3 nucleotides are TGTGCCAGCAGTGAGTCGGCAGGGGCCTATAATTCACCCCTCCACTTT.

This clone occurred a few times. The chain recombines TRBV6-1 with TRBJ1-4, with a possible D match to TRBD1 (5 bases). The CDR3 extends over 13 amino acids. Trimming removed 4 bases at V and 7 bases at J, with 10 bases between. Germline assignment: CDR1 MNHNS and CDR2 SASEGT. CDR3 sequence (DNA): TGTGCCAGCAGTGGGACAAGAGTTGAAAAACTGTTTTTT. Residues: CASSGTRVEKLFF.

V and J are TRBV2 and TRBJ2-1, with D unclear. The V end was cut by 2 bases, the J end by 14 bases, with 16 bases between. There are 13 residues in the CDR3. Germline CDR1 reads SNHLY; CDR2 reads FYNNEI. CDR3 residues: CASSEPLIGKEFF. DNA for the CDR3: TGTGCCAGCAGTGAACCCCTAATAGGGAAGGAGTTCTTC.

This CDR3 reads CASSLGRGNTEAFF. Here the CDR3 DNA reads TGTGCCAGCAGCTTGGGGAGGGGGAACACTGAAGCTTTCTTT. This chain links TRBV5-6 with TRBJ1-1; TRBD1 might be the D (5 bases). CDR3 length equals 14 residues. Deletions cut 0 bases from V and 1 base from J, with 7 bases between. Germline assignment: CDR1 SGHDT and CDR2 YYEEEE.

The chain links TRBV15 to TRBJ2-1; 13 bases fit TRBD2. Germline loops: CDR1 LNHNV, CDR2 YYDKDF (reference sequence). The CDR3 has 18 residues. V shed 4 bases, J shed 4 bases, and the junction held 10 bases outside the gene matches. The CDR3 coding sequence is TGTGCCACCAGCACAGGACCGATACTAGCGGGAGGGTACAATGAGCAGTTCTTC. Translated, it gives CATSTGPILAGGYNEQFF.

V usage is TRBV5-5 and J usage is TRBJ2-7; D possibly corresponds to TRBD2 (6 bases). The germline V gene has CDR1 SGHKS and CDR2 YYEKEE (reference sequence). V lost 4 bases to trimming and J lost 1 base, with 18 bases between them. The CDR3 is 16 residues long. CDR3 amino acids: CASSRQAGGSSYEQYF. The CDR3 DNA follows: TGTGCCAGCAGCCGCCAAGCGGGCGGTAGTTCCTACGAGCAGTACTTC.